This TCR beta chain comes out of a study of T cell responses to AZD1222 COVID-19 vaccine. On the study more broadly: Analyses pooled second doses at about 4 or about 12 weeks. Study conclusions and caveats: Donors skewed white British and female; clonal diversity was possibly underestimated. Spike-specific TCR depth and breadth grew after two AZD1222 doses. Regions 160-218 and 743-854 held dominance among vaccine-associated CD4 TCRs, which spanned spike.

Only in-frame clones appear in the TCRdb table, and some are missing; sequencing was by immunoSEQ multiplex PCR. The sample includes some 130,000 clones, 80% to 90% of them seen just once. In the case of this clone: Its antigen is still unknown.

V dropped 2 bases and J dropped 5 bases, with 4 bases sitting between them. CDR1 and CDR2 from the germline V gene are PRHDT and FYEKMQ (reference sequence). The CDR3 totals 11 residues. The input for sequencing was peripheral blood, taken on day 0 of AZD1222 vaccination. The V gene is TRBV13, the J gene TRBJ2-7, with D unresolved. The source of this sequence is an adult in good health. This CDR3 is CASSLRHEQYF. The CDR3 region has the DNA TGTGCCAGCAGCTTAAGGCACGAGCAGTACTTC.